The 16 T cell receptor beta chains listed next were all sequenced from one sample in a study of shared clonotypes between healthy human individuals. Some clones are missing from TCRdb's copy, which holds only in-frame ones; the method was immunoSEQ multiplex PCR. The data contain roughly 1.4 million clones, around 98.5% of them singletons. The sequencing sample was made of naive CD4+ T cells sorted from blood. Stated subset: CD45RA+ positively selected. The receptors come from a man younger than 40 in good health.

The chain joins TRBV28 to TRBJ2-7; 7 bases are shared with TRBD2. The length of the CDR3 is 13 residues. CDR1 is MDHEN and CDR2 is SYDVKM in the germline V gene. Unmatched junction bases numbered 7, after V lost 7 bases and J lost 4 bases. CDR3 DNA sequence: TGTGCCAGCAAGGCTAGCGGTCTGTACGAGCAGTACTTC. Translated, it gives CASKASGLYEQYF.

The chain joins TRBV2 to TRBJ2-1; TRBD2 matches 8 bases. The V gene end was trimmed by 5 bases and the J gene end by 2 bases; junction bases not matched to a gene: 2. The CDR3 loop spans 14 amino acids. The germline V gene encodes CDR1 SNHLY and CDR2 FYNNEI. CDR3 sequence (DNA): TGTGCCAGCAGTACGACTAGCGCCTACAATGAGCAGTTCTTC. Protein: CASSTTSAYNEQFF.

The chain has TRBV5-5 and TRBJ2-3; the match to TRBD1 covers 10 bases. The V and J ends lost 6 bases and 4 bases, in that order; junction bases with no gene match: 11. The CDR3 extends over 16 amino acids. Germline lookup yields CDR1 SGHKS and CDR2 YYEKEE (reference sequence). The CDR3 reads CASTKKTGGGSDTQYF. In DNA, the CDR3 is TGTGCCAGCACCAAAAAGACAGGGGGCGGTTCAGATACGCAGTATTTT.

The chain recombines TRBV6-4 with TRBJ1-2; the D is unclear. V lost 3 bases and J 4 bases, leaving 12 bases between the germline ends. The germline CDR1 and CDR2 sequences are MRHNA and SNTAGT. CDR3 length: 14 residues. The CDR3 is CASSEAPRGYGYTF. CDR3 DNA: TGTGCCAGCAGTGAGGCCCCACGAGGCTATGGCTACACCTTC.

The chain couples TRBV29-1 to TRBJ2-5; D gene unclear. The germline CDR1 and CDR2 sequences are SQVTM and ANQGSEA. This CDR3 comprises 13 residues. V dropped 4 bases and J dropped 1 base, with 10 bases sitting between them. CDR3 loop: CSVGIPAQETQYF. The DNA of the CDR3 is TGCAGCGTTGGTATTCCAGCCCAAGAGACCCAGTACTTC.

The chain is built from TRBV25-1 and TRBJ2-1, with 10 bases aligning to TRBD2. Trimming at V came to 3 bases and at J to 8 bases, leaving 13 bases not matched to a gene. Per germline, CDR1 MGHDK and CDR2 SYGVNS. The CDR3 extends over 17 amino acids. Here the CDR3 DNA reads TGTGCCAGCAGTGACCCCGTAAGCGGGAGGGGTTTCGATGAGCAGTTCTTC. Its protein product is CASSDPVSGRGFDEQFF.

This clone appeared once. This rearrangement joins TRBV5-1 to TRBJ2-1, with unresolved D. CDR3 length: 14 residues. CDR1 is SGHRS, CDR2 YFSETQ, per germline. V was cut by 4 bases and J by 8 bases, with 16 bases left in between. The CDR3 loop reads CASSLGVNLDEQFF. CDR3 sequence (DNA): TGCGCCAGCAGCCTCGGTGTTAACCTCGATGAGCAGTTCTTC. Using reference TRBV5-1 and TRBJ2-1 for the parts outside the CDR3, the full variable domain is KAGVTQTPRYLIKTRGQQVTLSCSPISGHRSVSWYQQTPGQGLQFLFEYFSETQRNKGNFPGRFSGRQFSNSRSEMNVSTLELGDSALYLCASSLGVNLDEQFFGPGTRLTVL.

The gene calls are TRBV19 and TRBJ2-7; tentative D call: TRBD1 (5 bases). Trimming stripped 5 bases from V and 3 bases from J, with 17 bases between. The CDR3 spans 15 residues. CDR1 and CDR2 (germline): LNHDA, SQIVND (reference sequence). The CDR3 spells CASSREGDVHYEQYF. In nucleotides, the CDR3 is TGTGCCAGTAGTCGTGAAGGGGATGTACACTACGAGCAGTACTTC.

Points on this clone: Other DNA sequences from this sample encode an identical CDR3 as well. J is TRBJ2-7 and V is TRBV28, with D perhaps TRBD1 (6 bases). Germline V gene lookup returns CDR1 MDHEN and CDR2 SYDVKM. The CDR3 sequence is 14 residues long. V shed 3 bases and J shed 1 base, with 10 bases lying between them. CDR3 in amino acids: CASSLTGPSYEQYF. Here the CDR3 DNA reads TGTGCCAGCAGTTTGACAGGTCCTTCCTACGAGCAGTACTTC.

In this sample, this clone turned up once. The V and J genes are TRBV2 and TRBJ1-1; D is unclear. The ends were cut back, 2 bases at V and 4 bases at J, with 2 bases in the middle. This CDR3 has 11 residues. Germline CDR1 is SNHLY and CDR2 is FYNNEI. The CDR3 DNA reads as TGTGCCAGCAGTGAACCCACTGAAGCTTTCTTT. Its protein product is CASSEPTEAFF.

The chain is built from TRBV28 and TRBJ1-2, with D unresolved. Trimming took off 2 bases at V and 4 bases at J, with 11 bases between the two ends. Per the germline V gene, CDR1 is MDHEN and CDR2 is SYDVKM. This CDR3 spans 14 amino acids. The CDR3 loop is CASSLAGSGYGYTF. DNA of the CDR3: TGTGCCAGCAGTTTAGCTGGTTCGGGCTATGGCTACACCTTC.

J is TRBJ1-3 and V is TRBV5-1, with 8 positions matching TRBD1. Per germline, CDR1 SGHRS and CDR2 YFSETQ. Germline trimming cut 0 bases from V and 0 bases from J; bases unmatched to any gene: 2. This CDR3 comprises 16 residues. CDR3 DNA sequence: TGCGCCAGCAGCTTGGGGGGACAGGCCTCTGGAAACACCATATATTTT. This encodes CASSLGGQASGNTIYF. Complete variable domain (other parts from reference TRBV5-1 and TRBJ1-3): KAGVTQTPRYLIKTRGQQVTLSCSPISGHRSVSWYQQTPGQGLQFLFEYFSETQRNKGNFPGRFSGRQFSNSRSEMNVSTLELGDSALYLCASSLGGQASGNTIYFGEGSWLTVV.

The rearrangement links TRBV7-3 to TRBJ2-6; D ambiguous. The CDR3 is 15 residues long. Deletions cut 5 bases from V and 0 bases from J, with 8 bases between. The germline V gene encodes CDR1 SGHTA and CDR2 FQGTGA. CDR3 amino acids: CASSKMGSGANVLTF. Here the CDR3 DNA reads TGTGCCAGCAGCAAAATGGGCTCTGGGGCCAACGTCCTGACTTTC.

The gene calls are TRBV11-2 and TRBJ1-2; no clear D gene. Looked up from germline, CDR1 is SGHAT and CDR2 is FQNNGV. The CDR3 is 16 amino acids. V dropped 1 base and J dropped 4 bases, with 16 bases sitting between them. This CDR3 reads CASSLVRGFALYGYTF. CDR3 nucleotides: TGTGCCAGCAGCTTAGTACGAGGGTTCGCCCTCTATGGCTACACCTTC.

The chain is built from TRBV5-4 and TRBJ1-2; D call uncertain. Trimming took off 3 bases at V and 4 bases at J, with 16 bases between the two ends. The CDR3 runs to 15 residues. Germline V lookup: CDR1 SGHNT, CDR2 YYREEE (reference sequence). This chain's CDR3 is CASSSDPSWSYGYTF. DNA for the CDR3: TGTGCCAGCAGCTCCGACCCCAGTTGGTCCTATGGCTACACCTTC.

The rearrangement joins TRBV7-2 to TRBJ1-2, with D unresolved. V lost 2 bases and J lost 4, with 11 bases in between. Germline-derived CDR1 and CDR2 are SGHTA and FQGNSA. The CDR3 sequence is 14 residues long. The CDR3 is CASSLLFRTYGYTF. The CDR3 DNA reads TGTGCCAGCAGCTTACTGTTCAGAACCTATGGCTACACCTTC.